This T cell receptor (beta chain) was sequenced during a study of tumor and adjacent non-tumor tissue in lung cancer. As for the study in general: Stage I to III disease affected roughly 10 men and 5 women aged roughly 30 to 80.

Notes on this clonotype: Germline and junction disagree at one end, which may indicate a read error.

The template was RNA from unsorted bulk tissue. More than 3 cm separated this lung sample from the edge of the tumor. A modified ARM-PCR protocol with three rounds of nested PCR amplified TCRbeta. In TCRdb, the multiplex PCR reads were re-called with MiXCR into one record per CDR3 protein. The table has 85,000 or so distinct CDR3 sequences, 75% to 85% seen once. This CDR3 has 14 amino acids. In germline, CDR1 is SGHVS, CDR2 FQNEAQ. The gene calls are TRBV7-8 and TRBJ2-1; a weak D match, TRBD2 (6 bases). Sequenced: distant non-tumor lung tissue. This clonotype originated in a woman between 50 and 59 years old with non-small cell lung cancer. CDR3 protein: CANSFPAGLNKQFF. The DNA of the CDR3 is TGTGCCAACAGCTTTCCGGCGGGGCTTAATAAGCAGTTCTTC. The entire variable domain, with the rest obtained from reference TRBV7-8 and TRBJ2-1, is as follows: GAGVSQSPRYKVAKRGQDVALRCDPISGHVSLFWYQQALGQGPEFLTYFQNEAQLDKSGLPSDRFFAERPEGSVSTLKIQRTQQEDSAVYLCANSFPAGLNKQFFGPGTRLTVL.